This TCR beta chain is drawn from a study of beta chain features in type 1 diabetes. Findings of the study overall: Comparison showed that naive, central memory and Treg TCRB repertoires appeared more similar among patients than among healthy donors. Type 1 diabetes patients showed a moderate but significant shortening of TCRB CDR3s in all four CD4+ subsets.

For this clone: The antigen is not known.

After removal of 2 bases from V and 0 bases from J, the junction contained 7 bases not matched to a gene. Germline V gene sequence: CDR1 SGHAT, CDR2 FQNNGV. This CDR3 has 16 residues. Sequencing targeted expressed TCRB transcripts, as all isolated RNA had been reverse transcribed. The table came from immunoSEQ multiplex PCR; TCRdb's copy has only in-frame clones and leaves some out. Of a few hundred thousand clones in the sample, around an eighth were seen once. The chain recombines TRBV11-2 with TRBJ2-7, with 7 bases lining up with TRBD1. This clonotype was obtained from a man aged 25 to 45 with type 1 diabetes. Input material: naive CD4+ T cells from blood. The CDR3 region has the DNA TGTGCCAGCAGCTTACGGAGGACAGGATACTCCTACGAGCAGTACTTC. This translates into CASSLRRTGYSYEQYF.